This is a list of T cell receptor beta chains from one sample in a study of T cells in Graves' hyperthyroidism and ophthalmopathy. MiXCR, run by TCRdb on the multiplex PCR reads, gives a single entry per CDR3 protein. The sample records some 770,000 distinct CDR3 sequences, over 15% being singletons. The source material was blood. All receptors derive from a man aged 18 to 30 with Graves' hyperthyroidism. The CDR3 runs from the conserved cysteine through the conserved F or W. A D gene is named only where the DNA matches it firmly. Size tells how often a clone was seen (once, few, many) or the class of an expanded clone, and some rows leave it out.

clone size	V gene	CDR3 length	J gene	D gene	CDR3 protein	CDR3 DNA
-	TRBV27	14	TRBJ2-7	-	CASSPTTGALEQYF	TGTGCCAGCAGTCCCACCACGGGGGCGCTTGAGCAGTACTTC
many	TRBV28	16	TRBJ1-5	TRBD1	CASSLGTGPSNQPQHF	TGTGCCAGCAGCCTGGGGACAGGCCCTAGCAATCAGCCCCAGCATTTT
many	TRBV7-2	13	TRBJ1-5	-	CASSRDRPQPQHF	TGTGCCAGCAGCCGTGACAGGCCTCAGCCCCAGCATTTT
-	TRBV20-1	15	TRBJ2-5	TRBD2	CSASRGGRARETQYF	TGCAGTGCTAGCCGGGGCGGGAGGGCCCGAGAGACCCAGTACTTC
-	TRBV19	17	TRBJ1-5	TRBD1	CASSYSTGGLHNQPQHF	TGTGCCAGTAGTTATTCGACAGGGGGGCTCCATAATCAGCCCCAGCATTTT
few	TRBV29-1	14	TRBJ1-1	-	CSGQGGRAAGEAFF	TGCAGCGGCCAAGGAGGCAGGGCTGCGGGTGAAGCTTTCTTT
few	TRBV6-2/TRBV6-3	11	TRBJ2-5	TRBD1	CASSAGQGTYF	TGTGCCAGCAGTGCAGGACAGGGAACGTACTTC
many	TRBV19	15	TRBJ1-4	-	CASSPQAGRGEKLFF	TGTGCCAGTAGTCCGCAGGCAGGGAGAGGTGAAAAACTGTTTTTT
many	TRBV28	14	TRBJ1-5	-	CASSSPPGNQPQHF	TGTGCCAGCAGTAGCCCTCCGGGGAATCAGCCCCAGCATTTT
few	TRBV5-6	17	TRBJ2-1	-	CASSLVPGVSSYNEQFF	TGTGCCAGCAGCTTGGTTCCCGGGGTGAGCTCCTACAATGAGCAGTTCTTC
-	TRBV4-1	14	TRBJ2-3	-	CASSQVSASDTQYF	TGCGCCAGCAGCCAAGTTAGCGCCTCAGATACGCAGTATTTT
many	TRBV12-3/TRBV12-4	15	TRBJ2-7	TRBD1	CASSLRGTGTLEQYF	TGTGCCAGCAGTTTACGGGGGACAGGGACCCTAGAGCAGTACTTC
-	TRBV28	15	TRBJ1-5	-	CASTLGAGLNQPQHF	TGTGCCAGCACACTTGGGGCAGGGCTGAATCAGCCCCAGCATTTT
many	TRBV28	12	TRBJ2-2	-	CASNQNTGELFF	TGTGCCAGCAACCAAAACACCGGGGAGCTGTTTTTT
many	TRBV5-1	15	TRBJ2-1	TRBD2	CASSKLAGVDNEQFF	TGCGCCAGCAGCAAGCTAGCGGGAGTGGACAATGAGCAGTTCTTC
-	TRBV20-1	15	TRBJ2-3	-	CSADLGYIGTDTQYF	TGCAGTGCTGACCTTGGTTATATCGGCACAGATACGCAGTATTTT
many	TRBV2	14	TRBJ2-1	TRBD2	CASNEREALNEQFF	TGTGCCAGCAACGAGCGGGAGGCCCTGAATGAGCAGTTCTTC
-	TRBV30	14	TRBJ1-6	-	CAWSRGARNSPLHF	TGTGCCTGGAGTAGAGGTGCTCGGAATTCACCCCTCCACTTT
many	TRBV6-1	13	TRBJ2-5	-	CASTQADQETQYF	TGTGCCAGCACCCAAGCGGACCAAGAGACCCAGTACTTC
many	TRBV6-1	13	TRBJ1-1	-	CASTGSMNTEAFF	TGTGCCAGCACTGGATCCATGAACACTGAAGCTTTCTTT
many	TRBV6-1	15	TRBJ1-2	-	CASSESWGPEDGYTF	TGTGCCAGCAGTGAAAGTTGGGGCCCTGAGGATGGCTACACCTTC
-	TRBV12-3/TRBV12-4	14	TRBJ1-1	-	CASRFAGPNTEAFF	TGTGCCAGCAGATTCGCGGGGCCGAACACTGAAGCTTTCTTT
many	TRBV5-1	13	TRBJ1-1	-	CASSLGLGTEAFF	TGCGCCAGCAGCTTAGGGCTGGGGACTGAAGCTTTCTTT
many	TRBV28	13	TRBJ2-3	-	CASSGGATDTQYF	TGTGCCAGCAGTGGGGGAGCCACAGATACGCAGTATTTT
-	TRBV5-8	16	TRBJ2-1	-	CASRLPSGAFHNEQFF	TGTGCCAGCAGACTACCCAGCGGAGCATTCCACAATGAGCAGTTCTTC
few	TRBV9	15	TRBJ2-3	TRBD2	CASRGAGGPSDTQYF	TGTGCCAGCAGAGGAGCGGGAGGGCCCTCAGATACGCAGTATTTT
many	TRBV19	13	TRBJ2-6	-	CASRGSGANVLTF	TGTGCCAGCAGGGGCTCTGGGGCCAACGTCCTGACTTTC